This T cell receptor beta chain appears in the sequencing data of a study of CD8+ T cells in alopecia areata. Across the study: The drug, oral tofacitinib, was given to treated patients at 5 to 10 mg twice daily.

After isolation, RNA underwent reverse transcription to generate cDNA as the sequencing template. Data came from immunoSEQ multiplex PCR; TCRdb stores just in-frame clones and leaves some out. Of about 200,000 clones listed, more than 30% are singletons. Concerning this clone itself: Antigen unknown.

Germline lookup yields CDR1 SGHRS and CDR2 YFSETQ. Trimming shortened V by 5 bases and J by 0 bases, and 11 bases separated the two germline ends. This CDR3 spans 14 amino acids. Study results and caveats: Lesional scalp, especially alopecia totalis/universalis, showed higher clonality than normal scalp. Among the top 100, expanded CD8+ clones, as well as scalp clonality, were significantly decreased by tofacitinib. There was only one nonresponder, so it was unclear how baseline CD8+ expansion relates to response.

Treatment described: oral pan-JAK inhibitor, 5-10 mg twice daily. This clonotype was sampled from a human donor with alopecia areata. V and J are TRBV5-1 and TRBJ2-5, with D perhaps matching TRBD2 (6 bases). The sample consisted of CD4+ T cells sorted from blood, taken around week 30, from a patient treated with tofacitinib. The CDR3 is CASRSRDYQETQYF. The CDR3 coding sequence is TGCGCCAGCAGGAGTCGGGACTACCAAGAGACCCAGTACTTC. Filled out from reference TRBV5-1 and TRBJ2-5, the complete variable domain reads KAGVTQTPRYLIKTRGQQVTLSCSPISGHRSVSWYQQTPGQGLQFLFEYFSETQRNKGNFPGRFSGRQFSNSRSEMNVSTLELGDSALYLCASRSRDYQETQYFGPGTRLLVL.